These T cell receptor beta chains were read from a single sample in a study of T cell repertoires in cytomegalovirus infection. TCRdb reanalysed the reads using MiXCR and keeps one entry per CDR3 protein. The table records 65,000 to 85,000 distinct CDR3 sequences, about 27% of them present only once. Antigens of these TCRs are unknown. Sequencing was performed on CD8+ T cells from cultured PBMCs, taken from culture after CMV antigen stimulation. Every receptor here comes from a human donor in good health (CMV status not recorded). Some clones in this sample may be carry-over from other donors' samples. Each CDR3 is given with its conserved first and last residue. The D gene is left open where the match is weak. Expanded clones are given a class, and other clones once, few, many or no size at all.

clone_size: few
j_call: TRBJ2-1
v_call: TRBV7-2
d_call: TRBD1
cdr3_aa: CASSQGDEQFF
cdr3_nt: TGTGCCAGCAGCCAGGGGGATGAGCAGTTCTTC

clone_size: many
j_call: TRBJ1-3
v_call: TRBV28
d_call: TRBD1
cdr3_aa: CASSYGQGSGNTIYF
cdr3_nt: TGTGCCAGCAGCTACGGACAGGGATCTGGAAACACCATATATTTT

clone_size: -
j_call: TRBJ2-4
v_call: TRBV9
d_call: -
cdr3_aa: CASSHRENIQYF
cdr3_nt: TGTGCCAGCAGCCACAGGGAGAACATTCAGTACTTC

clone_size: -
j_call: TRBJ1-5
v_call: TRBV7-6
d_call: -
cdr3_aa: CASSLETLGQPQHF
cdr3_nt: TGTGCCAGCAGCCTCGAAACGCTCGGTCAGCCCCAGCATTTT

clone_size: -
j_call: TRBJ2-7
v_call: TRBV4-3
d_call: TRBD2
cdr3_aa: CASSQELLAGGYEQYF
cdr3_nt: TGCGCCAGCAGCCAAGAGTTACTAGCGGGAGGTTACGAGCAGTACTTC

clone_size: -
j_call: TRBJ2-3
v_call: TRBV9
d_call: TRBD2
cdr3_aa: CASSGSGAADTQYF
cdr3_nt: TGTGCCAGCAGTGGAAGCGGGGCCGCAGATACGCAGTATTTT

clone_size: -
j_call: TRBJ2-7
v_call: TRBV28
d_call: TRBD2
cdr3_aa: CASSFVGLAGGLSPYEQYF
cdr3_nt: TGTGCCAGCAGTTTTGTTGGACTAGCGGGGGGATTATCCCCCTACGAGCAGTACTTC

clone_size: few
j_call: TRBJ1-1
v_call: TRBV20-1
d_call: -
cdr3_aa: CSARETVLGYRTEAFF
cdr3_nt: TGCAGTGCTAGAGAGACAGTCTTAGGATACAGAACTGAAGCTTTCTTT

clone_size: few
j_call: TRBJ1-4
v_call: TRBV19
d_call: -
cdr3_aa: CASSEDRLNEKLFF
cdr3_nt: TGTGCCAGTAGTGAAGACAGGCTTAATGAAAAACTGTTTTTT

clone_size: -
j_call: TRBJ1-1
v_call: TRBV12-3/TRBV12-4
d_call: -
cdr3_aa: CASSLPTEAFF
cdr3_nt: TGTGCCAGCAGTTTACCCACTGAAGCTTTCTTT

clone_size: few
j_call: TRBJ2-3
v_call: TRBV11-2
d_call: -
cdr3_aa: CASRRTGDTQYF
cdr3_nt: TGTGCCAGCAGACGGACGGGAGATACGCAGTATTTT

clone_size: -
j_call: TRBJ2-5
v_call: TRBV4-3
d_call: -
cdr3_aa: CASSQGTAQETQYF
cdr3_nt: TGCGCCAGCAGCCAAGGGACGGCCCAAGAGACCCAGTACTTC

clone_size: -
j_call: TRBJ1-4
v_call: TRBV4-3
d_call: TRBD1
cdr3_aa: CASSRADRTNEKLFF
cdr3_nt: TGCGCCAGCAGCCGAGCGGACAGGACTAATGAAAAACTGTTTTTT

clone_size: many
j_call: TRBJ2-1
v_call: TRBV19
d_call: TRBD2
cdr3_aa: CASKDGRAYNEQFF
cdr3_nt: TGTGCCAGTAAGGACGGGAGGGCCTACAATGAGCAGTTCTTC

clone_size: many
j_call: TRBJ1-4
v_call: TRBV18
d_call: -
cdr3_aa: CASSPDTPLNEKLFF
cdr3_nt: TGTGCCAGCTCTCCCGACACTCCCCTTAATGAAAAACTGTTTTTT

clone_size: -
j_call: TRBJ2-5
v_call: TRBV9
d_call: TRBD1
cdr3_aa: CASSGVQGEETQYF
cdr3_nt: TGTGCCAGCAGCGGTGTCCAGGGGGAAGAGACCCAGTACTTC

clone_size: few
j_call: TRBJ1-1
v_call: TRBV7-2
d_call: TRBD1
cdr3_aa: CASSPRQGTMNTEAFF
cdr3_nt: TGTGCCAGCAGCCCCCGACAGGGGACGATGAACACTGAAGCTTTCTTT

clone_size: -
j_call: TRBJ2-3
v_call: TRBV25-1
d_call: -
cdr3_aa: CASSELMGDTQYF
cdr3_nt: TGTGCCAGCAGTGAATTAATGGGAGATACGCAGTATTTT

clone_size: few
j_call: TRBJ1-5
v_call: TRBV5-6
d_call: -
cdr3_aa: CASSLVGGEGQPQHF
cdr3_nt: TGTGCCAGCAGCTTGGTAGGAGGGGAGGGTCAGCCCCAGCATTTT

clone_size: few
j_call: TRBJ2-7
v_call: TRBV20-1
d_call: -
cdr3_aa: CSARPGLESYEQYF
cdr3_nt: TGCAGTGCTAGACCAGGACTGGAATCCTACGAGCAGTACTTC

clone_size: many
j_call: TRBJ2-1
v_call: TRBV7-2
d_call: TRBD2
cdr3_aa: CASSQLAASYNEQFF
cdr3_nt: TGTGCCAGCAGCCAACTAGCGGCCTCCTACAATGAGCAGTTCTTC

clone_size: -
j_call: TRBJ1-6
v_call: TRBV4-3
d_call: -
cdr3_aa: CASSQDPGSPLHF
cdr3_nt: TGCGCCAGCAGCCAAGATCCTGGTTCACCCCTCCACTTT

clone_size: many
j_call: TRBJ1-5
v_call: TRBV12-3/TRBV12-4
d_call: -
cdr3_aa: CASSRVGRQPQHF
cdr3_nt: TGTGCCAGCAGCAGGGTAGGGAGACAGCCCCAGCATTTT

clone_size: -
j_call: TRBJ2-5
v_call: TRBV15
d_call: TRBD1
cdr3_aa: CATAGTGSVETQYF
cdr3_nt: TGTGCCACGGCCGGGACAGGGTCGGTAGAGACCCAGTACTTC

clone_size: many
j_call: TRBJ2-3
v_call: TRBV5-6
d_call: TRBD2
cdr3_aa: CASSFGGTDTQYF
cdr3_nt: TGTGCCAGCAGCTTCGGGGGGACAGATACGCAGTATTTT

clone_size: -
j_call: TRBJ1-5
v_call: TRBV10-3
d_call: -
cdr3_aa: CAISDTPVDQPQHF
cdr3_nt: TGTGCCATCAGTGACACGCCGGTAGACCAGCCCCAGCATTTT

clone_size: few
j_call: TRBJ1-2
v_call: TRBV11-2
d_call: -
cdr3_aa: CASSAGGTNYGYTF
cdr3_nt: TGTGCCAGCAGCGCGGGGGGCACTAACTATGGCTACACCTTC

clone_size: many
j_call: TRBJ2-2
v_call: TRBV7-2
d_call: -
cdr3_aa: CASSLTDTGELFF
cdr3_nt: TGTGCCAGCAGCTTAACAGACACCGGGGAGCTGTTTTTT

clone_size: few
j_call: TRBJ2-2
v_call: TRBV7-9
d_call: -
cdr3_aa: CASSGPGSRKNTGELFF
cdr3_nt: TGTGCCAGCAGCGGACCCGGGTCTCGGAAAAATACCGGGGAGCTGTTTTTT

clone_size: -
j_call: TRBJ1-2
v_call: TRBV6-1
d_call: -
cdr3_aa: CASRSYGYTF
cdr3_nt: TGTGCCAGCAGGTCTTATGGCTACACCTTC

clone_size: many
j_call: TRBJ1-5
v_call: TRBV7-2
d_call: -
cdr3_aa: CASTHDGGPNQPQHF
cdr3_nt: TGTGCCAGCACCCATGACGGGGGGCCCAATCAGCCCCAGCATTTT

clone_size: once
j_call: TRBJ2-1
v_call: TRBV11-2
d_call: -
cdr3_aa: CASSFSHEQFF
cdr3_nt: TGTGCCAGCAGCTTCAGTCATGAGCAGTTCTTC

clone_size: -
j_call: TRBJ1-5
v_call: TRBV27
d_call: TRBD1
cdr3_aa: CASRLGQGNGQPQHF
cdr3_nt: TGTGCCAGCAGGCTGGGACAGGGGAACGGTCAGCCCCAGCATTTT

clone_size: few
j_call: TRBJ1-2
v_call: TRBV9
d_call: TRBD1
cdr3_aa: CASSVATGRGLRDDGYTF
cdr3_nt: TGTGCCAGCAGCGTAGCTACGGGAAGGGGGCTAAGAGATGATGGCTACACCTTC

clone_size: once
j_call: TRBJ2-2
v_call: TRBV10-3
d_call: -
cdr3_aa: CAISKGWEANTGELFF
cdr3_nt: TGTGCCATCAGTAAAGGTTGGGAGGCCAACACCGGGGAGCTGTTTTTT

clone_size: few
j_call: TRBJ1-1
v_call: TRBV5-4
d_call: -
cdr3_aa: CASSELQGKGTEAFF
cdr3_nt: TGTGCCAGCAGCGAACTTCAGGGGAAAGGGACTGAAGCTTTCTTT

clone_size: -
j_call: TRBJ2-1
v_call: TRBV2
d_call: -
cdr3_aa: CASSEYAPGQDNEQFF
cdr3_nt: TGTGCCAGCAGTGAATACGCACCGGGGCAGGACAATGAGCAGTTCTTC

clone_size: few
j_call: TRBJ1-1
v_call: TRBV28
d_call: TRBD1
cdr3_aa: CASSPTGLNTEAFF
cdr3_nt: TGTGCCAGCAGCCCGACAGGGTTGAACACTGAAGCTTTCTTT

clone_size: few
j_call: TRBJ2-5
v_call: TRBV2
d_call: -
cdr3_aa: CASSEGRVGETQYF
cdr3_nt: TGTGCCAGCAGTGAAGGCAGGGTAGGAGAGACCCAGTACTTC

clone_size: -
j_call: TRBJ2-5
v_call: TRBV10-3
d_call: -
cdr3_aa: CAISELASDETQYF
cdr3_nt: TGTGCCATCAGTGAGTTGGCTAGCGACGAGACCCAGTACTTC

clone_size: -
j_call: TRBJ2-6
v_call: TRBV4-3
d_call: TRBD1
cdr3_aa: CASSPERGPHLSGANVLTF
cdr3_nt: TGCGCCAGCAGCCCCGAGAGGGGGCCTCATCTCTCTGGGGCCAACGTCCTGACTTTC

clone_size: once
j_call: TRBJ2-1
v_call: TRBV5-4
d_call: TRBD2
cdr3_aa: CASSAGTRGPNEQFF
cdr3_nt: TGTGCCAGCAGCGCCGGGACTAGGGGACCCAATGAGCAGTTCTTC

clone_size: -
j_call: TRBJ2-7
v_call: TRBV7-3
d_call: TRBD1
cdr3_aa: CASSLPGTGGEQYF
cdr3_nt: TGTGCCAGCAGTCTCCCTGGGACAGGAGGCGAGCAGTACTTC

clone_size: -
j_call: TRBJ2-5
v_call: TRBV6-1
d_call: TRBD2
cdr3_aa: CASSDLTRSGGYQETQYF
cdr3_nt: TGTGCCAGCAGTGATCTGACAAGAAGCGGGGGGTACCAAGAGACCCAGTACTTC

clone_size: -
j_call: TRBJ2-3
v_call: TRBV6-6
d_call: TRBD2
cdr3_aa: CASSYLSGGRDTQYF
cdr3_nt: TGTGCCAGCAGTTACCTGAGCGGGGGGCGGGATACGCAGTATTTT

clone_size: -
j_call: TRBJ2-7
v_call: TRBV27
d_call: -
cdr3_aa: CASSSGPTSYEQYF
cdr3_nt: TGTGCCAGCAGTTCCGGGCCTACCTCCTACGAGCAGTACTTC

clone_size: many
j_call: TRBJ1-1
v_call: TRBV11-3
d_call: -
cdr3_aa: CASSPRTGGEAFF
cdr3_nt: TGTGCCAGCAGCCCGCGGACTGGCGGAGAAGCTTTCTTT

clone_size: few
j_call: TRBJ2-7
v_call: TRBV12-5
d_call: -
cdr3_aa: CASGSRDRPWEQYF
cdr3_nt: TGTGCTAGTGGTTCCCGGGACCGCCCCTGGGAGCAGTACTTC

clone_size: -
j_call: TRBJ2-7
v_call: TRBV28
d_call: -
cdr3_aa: CASSEQAYEQYF
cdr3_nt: TGTGCCAGCAGCGAACAGGCCTACGAGCAGTACTTC

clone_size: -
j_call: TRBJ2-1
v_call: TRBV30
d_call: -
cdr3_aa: CAWSVGQGGNEQFF
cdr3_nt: TGTGCCTGGAGTGTCGGTCAGGGGGGCAATGAGCAGTTCTTC

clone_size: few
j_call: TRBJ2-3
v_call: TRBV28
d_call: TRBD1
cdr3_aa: CASSSPDREGDTQYF
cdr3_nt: TGTGCCAGCAGTTCCCCGGACAGGGAAGGCGATACGCAGTATTTT

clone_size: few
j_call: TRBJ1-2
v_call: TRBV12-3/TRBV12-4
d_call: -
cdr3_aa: CASSHGGAYGYTF
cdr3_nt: TGTGCCAGCAGCCACGGGGGGGCCTATGGCTACACCTTC

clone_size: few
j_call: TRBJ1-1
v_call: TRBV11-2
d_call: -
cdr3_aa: CASGFMNTEAFF
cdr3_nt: TGTGCCAGCGGTTTCATGAACACTGAAGCTTTCTTT

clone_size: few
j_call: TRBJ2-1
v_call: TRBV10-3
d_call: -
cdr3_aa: CAISAPTDGYNEQFF
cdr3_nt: TGTGCCATCAGTGCCCCTACTGACGGGTACAATGAGCAGTTCTTC

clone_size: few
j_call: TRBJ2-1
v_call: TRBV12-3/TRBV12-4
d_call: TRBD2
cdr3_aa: CASTPTSGFEQFF
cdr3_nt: TGTGCCAGCACCCCGACTAGCGGGTTTGAGCAGTTCTTC

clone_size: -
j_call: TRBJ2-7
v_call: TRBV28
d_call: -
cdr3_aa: CASSAAATYEQYF
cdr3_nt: TGTGCCAGCTCTGCAGCGGCTACCTACGAGCAGTACTTC

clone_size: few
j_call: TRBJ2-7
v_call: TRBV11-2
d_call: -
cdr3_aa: CASTVNGGGAYEQYF
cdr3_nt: TGTGCCAGCACAGTAAATGGAGGCGGAGCCTACGAGCAGTACTTC